The clone carrying this TCR beta chain was seen at least ten times. Its antigen is unidentified. The data were obtained in a study of T cells after yellow fever vaccination. On the study more broadly: The authors prepared low-cell-number fractions using SMART-Seq v4 Ultra Low Input.

Trimming left V 0 bases short and J 5 bases short, with 11 bases between. This CDR3 has 14 amino acids. CDR1 is SGDLS, CDR2 YYNGEE, per germline. Study-level results: The study re-detected most primary-vaccination clones after the booster (approximately 96% CD4, around 89% CD8). Faster peaking, at day 5 versus 15, marked a secondary response that was weaker.

Template-switching 5'RACE yielded the TCR cDNA; a universal primer site and UMIs were added in the process. TCRdb recomputed calls from the 5' RACE reads with MiXCR, one row per CDR3 protein. The table records 110,000 to 150,000 distinct CDR3 sequences, under 8% of them present only once. Sequences were derived from CD4+ T cells sorted from PBMCs, sampled 10 days after the yellow fever booster vaccination. This TCR was recovered from a man under 40 who received the YFV17D yellow fever vaccine. This chain joins TRBV9 and TRBJ1-2; maybe TRBD1 (5 bases). The CDR3 DNA sequence: TGTGCCAGCAGCGTAGCGGCAGGGAAGTATGGCTACACCTTC. Translating gives CASSVAAGKYGYTF. The full variable domain, in which reference TRBV9 and TRBJ1-2 provide the parts outside the CDR3, is DSGVTQTPKHLITATGQRVTLRCSPRSGDLSVYWYQQSLDQGLQFLIQYYNGEERAKGNILERFSAQQFPDLHSELNLSSLELGDSALYFCASSVAAGKYGYTFGSGTRLTVV.